This paragraph reports one T cell receptor (beta chain). In this sample, this clonotype turned up many times. Its target antigen remains unknown. Base qualities were left out, and no much larger clone turns up one base away. The sample belongs to a study of T cells in Graves' hyperthyroidism and ophthalmopathy (dated by TCRdb to 2018 to 2020). Describing the broader study: A discovery cohort of about a hundred patients, about 40 with Graves' ophthalmopathy and over 55 with stable Graves' hyperthyroidism, was used to find distinguishing TCR V-J signatures. Prospective prediction of ophthalmopathy was tested in an independent validation cohort of some 20 hyperthyroidism patients and 17 patients who later progressed to ophthalmopathy. The approximately 97 discovery patients were randomly divided into training and test sets at a 7:3 ratio. In addition, the study compared T-cell repertoires in thyroid tissue and in blood from six Graves' hyperthyroidism patients. Once sampling was done, hyperthyroidism patients were given methimazole at a starting dose of 30 mg daily, whereas ophthalmopathy patients were given high-dose intravenous methylprednisolone. According to the paper, TCR Vbeta CDR3 sequencing was carried out on 135 peripheral blood samples, which came from fewer than 50 ophthalmopathy, 70 to 80 hyperthyroidism and 17 progressor patients.

The study excluded patients with uncontrolled infections, other autoimmune diseases, pregnancy or lactation. Diagnoses relied on clinical symptoms, serum thyroxine and TRAb, thyroid ultrasound and orbital computed tomography. Total RNA was extracted with Trizol reagent, and quality was checked on an Agilent 2100 Bioanalyzer. TCR beta CDR3 regions were amplified from RNA transcripts. A first-round RT-PCR of the TCR CDR3 used the HTBI primer set with the Qiagen OneStep RT-PCR kit. A second multiplex PCR round built the libraries, followed by size selection and purification. Libraries were sequenced paired-end with 100 bp reads on an Illumina HiSeq2000. For the original study's pipeline: Raw data were processed with SOAPnuke, discarding reads with adapters, uncalled bases, mean Phred below 15, or no exact constant-primer or identifier match. COPE v1.2.5 was used to merge high-quality paired reads, and clonotypes were defined as unique nucleotide sequences. Clonotypes were aligned to IMGT TRBV, TRBD and TRBJ reference segments using MiTCR v1.1. The analysis was restricted to V-J combinations with a frequency above 0.0001, which together covered 99% to 99.2% of the repertoires. The TCS score was defined as F50 (clonal expansion) divided by E x V (chaos), with BLOSUM62-based TCRdist calculated between CDR3 peptides within each V-J. Welch's t-statistics and random forest reduced several hundred V-J features to 13, which were used in a naive Bayes classifier (R e1071). The Morisita-Horn index was used to measure how similar the thyroid and blood repertoires were. In TCRdb, the public reads were trimmed at Q25 with fastp and aligned with MiXCR, with productive beta chains retained. Duplicate CDR3 protein sequences are folded into a single record with the most common DNA and genes. The V and J calls, along with clone size, are taken from TCRdb and not from the paper's own processing. This sample is represented by around 600,000 distinct CDR3 sequences; about 45% of them were singletons. Less than 9.5% of the sample goes to the ten largest clones.

The investigation overall reported the following: A model built on a 13 V-J signature distinguished ophthalmopathy from stable hyperthyroidism, reaching over 85% sensitivity and 81.08% specificity in cross-validation and 80%/75% in testing. In validation, progression to ophthalmopathy was predicted by the model with more than 65% sensitivity and approximately 78% specificity, a median of around 5.9 months before onset. No statistical method was used to set the sample size in advance, and investigators knew the group allocation. Most expanded thyroid clonotypes (frequency above 0.001) were also detected in blood, suggesting blood repertoires may reflect thyroid immune responses.

From a lookup of the germline V gene (reference sequence), CDR1 and CDR2 are DFQATT and SNEGSKA. V is cut by 3 bases and J by 0 bases, and the space between the germline ends is 0 bases. From the cysteine up to the phenylalanine, the CDR3 has a length of 10 residues. The sequence is cut down to CDR3 DNA, 30 bases in frame from base 1. Sequencing was performed on peripheral blood or thyroid tissue (not recorded which). This clonotype was sampled from an adult man with Graves' disease, either hyperthyroidism or ophthalmopathy (not recorded which). The V gene is TRBV20-1 and the J gene is TRBJ2-7, with no reliable assignment of the D segment. Here the CDR3 is given as CSASSYEQYF. The sequenced DNA: TGCAGTGCTAGCTCCTACGAGCAGTACTTC.